This is a list of T cell receptor beta chains from one sample in a study of PD-L1 blockade in urothelial cancer. The data were produced by immunoSEQ multiplex PCR, yet TCRdb's version contains in-frame clones alone and is incomplete. The table lists about 110,000 clones, around 85% of them singletons. Material: PBMCs, obtained around atezolizumab (anti-PD-L1) treatment. Receptors were obtained from a man in his forties or fifties with urothelial cancer. Both conserved end residues are part of each CDR3. The D gene is left open where the match is weak. Part of the rows lack a size; the others show once, few, many or a class for expanded clones.

clone_size j_call d_call v_call cdr3_aa cdr3_nt
NA TRBJ1-4 TRBD1 TRBV7-6 CASSLGQVVGKKEKLFF TGTGCCAGCAGCTTGGGACAGGTTGTGGGCAAAAAAGAAAAACTGTTTTTT
NA TRBJ2-7 NA TRBV9 CASSVSQRHEQYF TGTGCCAGCAGCGTAAGCCAGCGCCACGAGCAGTACTTC
few TRBJ1-6 NA TRBV27 CASSPGGLVASPLHF TGTGCCAGCAGCCCGGGGGGTTTGGTAGCTTCACCCCTCCACTTT
few TRBJ1-1 TRBD1 TRBV2 CASTPGQGKGTEAFF TGTGCCAGCACCCCGGGACAGGGAAAGGGCACTGAAGCTTTCTTT
NA TRBJ1-2 NA TRBV30 CAWSVHRGSNDYTF TGTGCCTGGAGTGTACATCGGGGATCTAATGACTACACCTTC
NA TRBJ2-3 TRBD2 TRBV20-1 CRAGADTQYF TGCAGAGCGGGAGCAGATACGCAGTATTTT
NA TRBJ1-1 NA TRBV18 CASSPRRWNTEAFF TGTGCCAGCTCACCGAGAAGATGGAACACTGAAGCTTTCTTT
NA TRBJ2-7 NA TRBV27 CASSFNRVSEQYF TGTGCCAGCAGTTTTAACAGGGTATCCGAGCAGTACTTC
NA TRBJ1-5 TRBD1 TRBV2 CASSTTGGEGQPQHF TGTGCCAGCAGTACCACAGGGGGCGAAGGTCAGCCCCAGCATTTT
NA TRBJ1-5 NA TRBV28 CASSGRRVGRQPQHF TGTGCCAGCAGTGGGAGGAGGGTCGGTCGGCAGCCCCAGCATTTT
once TRBJ1-6 TRBD1 TRBV9 CASSDPRQGLYNSPLHF TGTGCCAGCAGCGACCCACGACAGGGTCTCTATAATTCACCCCTCCACTTT